The rows below give T cell receptor beta chains drawn from one sample of a study of HIV-infected children after antiretroviral therapy interruption. TCRdb reanalysed the 3' RACE reads using MiXCR and keeps one entry per CDR3 protein. The table lists about 89,000 distinct CDR3 sequences, around 6.9% of them singletons. Specimen: CD45RA+ CD4+ T cells from PBMCs, pooled from several time points, collected from a donor given antiretroviral therapy, either interrupted or continuous. Every receptor here comes from a pool of human donors with HIV. CDR3s include the opening cysteine and the closing phenylalanine or tryptophan. Fields, in order: V gene, clone size, J gene, D gene, CDR3 DNA, CDR3 protein. A D gene is named only where the DNA matches it firmly. Where a row states a size, it is once, few, many or the class of an expanded clone; other rows omit it.

>TRBV7-2|few|TRBJ2-6|TRBD2
TGTGCCAGCAGCTTCGGCACACTAGCGGGGGCCGGGGCCAACGTCCTGACTTTC
CASSFGTLAGAGANVLTF
>TRBV5-5|NA|TRBJ1-2|NA
TGTGCCAGCAGCTTGGGCCCGAACTATGGCTACACCTTC
CASSLGPNYGYTF
>TRBV12-3/TRBV12-4|NA|TRBJ2-2|NA
TGTGCCAGCAGGACAAGAGGGACGAACACCGGGGAGCTGTTTTTT
CASRTRGTNTGELFF
>TRBV30|NA|TRBJ1-5|NA
TGTGCCTGGAGTGGTGCAAGGAGCAATCAGCCCCAGCATTTT
CAWSGARSNQPQHF
>TRBV2|many|TRBJ2-4|NA
TGTGCCAGCAGTGAGGGGGAGCTAGCCAAAAACATTCAGTACTTC
CASSEGELAKNIQYF
>TRBV20-1|few|TRBJ2-7|NA
TGCAGTGGCCGGACCGACGAGCAGTACTTC
CSGRTDEQYF
>TRBV29-1|many|TRBJ2-7|TRBD1
TGCAGCGTATCGGACAGGCGAAACTACGAGCAGTACTTC
CSVSDRRNYEQYF
>TRBV9|many|TRBJ2-7|NA
TGTGCCAGCAGCAAACGACAGATAGGTTACGAGCAGTACTTC
CASSKRQIGYEQYF
>TRBV14|many|TRBJ2-2|NA
TGTGCCAGCAGCCAAGAACAACTCACGAACACCGGGGAGCTGTTTTTT
CASSQEQLTNTGELFF
>TRBV23-1|many|TRBJ1-5|NA
TGCGCCAGCAGTCAATCGGGCTATAGCAATCAGCCCCAGCATTTT
CASSQSGYSNQPQHF
>TRBV12-3/TRBV12-4|many|TRBJ1-2|NA
TGTGCCAGCAGTCTCAGACAGTCGTACTATGGCTACACCTTC
CASSLRQSYYGYTF
>TRBV10-2|many|TRBJ1-5|NA
TGCGCCAGCAGTGAGCAGGGAAGGCAGCCCCAGCATTTT
CASSEQGRQPQHF
>TRBV6-6|NA|TRBJ2-7|TRBD1
TGTGCCAGCAGCACGGGGGCCCCTGGACAGGGGAGGGAGCAGTACTTC
CASSTGAPGQGREQYF
>TRBV16|few|TRBJ2-7|NA
TGTGCCAGCAGCCAAACCAGAAGCTCCTACGAGCAGTACTTC
CASSQTRSSYEQYF
>TRBV19|few|TRBJ1-3|NA
TGTGCCAGTAGTCCGGGAGGAAACACCATATATTTT
CASSPGGNTIYF
>TRBV5-1|many|TRBJ1-1|TRBD1
TGCGCCAGCAGCTTTGAGACAGGGAGGGTCACTGAAGCTTTCTTT
CASSFETGRVTEAFF
>TRBV27|many|TRBJ2-7|NA
TGTGCCAGCAGTTCGCCGACTTCCCTCCCCTACGAGCAGTACTTC
CASSSPTSLPYEQYF
>TRBV4-1|NA|TRBJ2-3|TRBD2
TGCGCCAGCAGCCCGTTTAGCGGGGGGATCACAGATACGCAGTATTTT
CASSPFSGGITDTQYF
>TRBV6-5|many|TRBJ1-1|NA
TGTGCCAGCAGTTATGCGGGGGGATGGACTGAAGCTTTCTTT
CASSYAGGWTEAFF
>TRBV3-1|many|TRBJ2-2|TRBD1
TGTGCCAGCAGCCAGAGACAGGGAATGGGCACCGGGGAGCTGTTTTTT
CASSQRQGMGTGELFF
>TRBV2|many|TRBJ2-7|TRBD2
TGTGCCAGCAGTGCTGGGACTAGCGGGGGGGATTCGACCTACGAGCAGTACTTC
CASSAGTSGGDSTYEQYF
>TRBV7-9|NA|TRBJ1-1|NA
TGTGCCAGCAGCCCCCGTGACCTCTCGAATGAAGCTTTCTTT
CASSPRDLSNEAFF
>TRBV18|many|TRBJ2-7|TRBD1
TGTGCCAGCTCCTGGGACAGGGGATACGAGCAGTACTTC
CASSWDRGYEQYF
>TRBV12-3/TRBV12-4|few|TRBJ1-1|NA
TGTGCCAGCAGTTTTAATAGAGGAAGCACTGAAGCTTTCTTT
CASSFNRGSTEAFF
>TRBV21-1|many|TRBJ1-6|NA
TGTGCCAGCAGCCCGGAAGCGGGGGCGTTACCCCTCAATTCACCCCTCCACTTT
CASSPEAGALPLNSPLHF
>TRBV5-1|many|TRBJ2-2|NA
TGCGCCAGCAGATTACGAGCGGAAACGGACACCGGGGAGCTGTTTTTT
CASRLRAETDTGELFF
>TRBV24-1|NA|TRBJ1-1|TRBD1
TGTGCCACTAAGGACAGGATGAACACTGAAGCTTTCTTT
CATKDRMNTEAFF
>TRBV6-6|NA|TRBJ1-4|TRBD1
TGTGCCAGCAGTTACGACAGGGGGCTCGGTGAAAAACTGTTTTTT
CASSYDRGLGEKLFF
>TRBV3-1|many|TRBJ1-5|NA
TGTGCCAGCAGCCACGGGACACAGTATAGCAATCAGCCCCAGCATTTT
CASSHGTQYSNQPQHF
>TRBV11-2|NA|TRBJ1-2|NA
TGTGCCAGCAGCTTAAGGAAAGGGGATTTCTATGGCTACACCTTC
CASSLRKGDFYGYTF
>TRBV24-1|many|TRBJ2-6|TRBD1
TGTGCCACCAGTGATTTGCTTACGGACAGGGGAAATTCTGGGGCCAACGTCCTGACTTTC
CATSDLLTDRGNSGANVLTF
>TRBV12-3/TRBV12-4|many|TRBJ2-7|NA
TGTGCCAGCAGTCAGGTGCTCTCCTACGAGCAGTACTTC
CASSQVLSYEQYF
>TRBV24-1|many|TRBJ2-5|NA
TGTGCCACCAGTGATAGCAGACGGAACCAAGAGACCCAGTACTTC
CATSDSRRNQETQYF
>TRBV27|few|TRBJ2-3|TRBD2
TGTGCCAGCAGTTCCGGCCTAGCGGGAGGGCCCCTAAATACGCAGTATTTT
CASSSGLAGGPLNTQYF
>TRBV5-1|many|TRBJ2-2|NA
TGCGCCAGCAGCTTGGACAGGGTGGACACCGGGGAGCTGTTTTTT
CASSLDRVDTGELFF
>TRBV5-1|many|TRBJ2-3|NA
TGCGCCAGCTTCCAGGGTCCAGATACGCAGTATTTT
CASFQGPDTQYF
>TRBV12-3/TRBV12-4|many|TRBJ2-2|NA
TGTGCCAGCAGCAGGCAGGGAACAGGGGAGCTGTTTTTT
CASSRQGTGELFF
>TRBV19|NA|TRBJ1-5|NA
TGTGCCAGTAGTGGGGACTCCGGAGGTCAGCCCCAGCATTTT
CASSGDSGGQPQHF
>TRBV19|many|TRBJ1-2|NA
TGTGCCAGTAGTAACGACAGGAATGATGGCTACACCTTC
CASSNDRNDGYTF
>TRBV5-1|many|TRBJ2-1|TRBD2
TGCGCCAGCAGCTCGCCGGGACTAGAGAGTTGGACCTACAATGAGCAGTTCTTC
CASSSPGLESWTYNEQFF
>TRBV4-1|many|TRBJ1-4|TRBD1
TGCGCCAGCAGATTGACAGGGAATGAAAAACTGTTTTTT
CASRLTGNEKLFF
>TRBV5-6|many|TRBJ2-5|NA
TGTGCCAGCACCTCCCAAGGGTCGACAGGAAGGATCGGGGAGACCCAGTACTTC
CASTSQGSTGRIGETQYF
>TRBV12-3/TRBV12-4|many|TRBJ2-1|TRBD2
TGTGCCAGCAGTAGCGGGGGGGCCTGGAGCTCCTACAATGAGCAGTTCTTC
CASSSGGAWSSYNEQFF
>TRBV7-2|NA|TRBJ1-6|TRBD1
TGTGCCAGCAGCTTATCCGGGACAGCCATATCACCCCTCCACTTT
CASSLSGTAISPLHF
>TRBV10-2|many|TRBJ2-7|TRBD1
TGCGCCAGCAGTCGCCAGGGGGCCAACTCCTACGAGCAGTACTTC
CASSRQGANSYEQYF
>TRBV29-1|few|TRBJ1-1|TRBD1
TGCAGCGTCGCCAATACAGGGGGCACTGAAGCTTTCTTT
CSVANTGGTEAFF
>TRBV4-1|many|TRBJ2-3|TRBD1
TGCGCCAGCAGCCGTCTGATGGGACAGCTGGAAGATACGCAGTATTTT
CASSRLMGQLEDTQYF
>TRBV4-1|NA|TRBJ1-4|NA
TGCGCCAGCAGCCAAACTACGGCCGTTCAAAAACTGTTTTTT
CASSQTTAVQKLFF
>TRBV6-5|many|TRBJ1-2|NA
TGTGCCAGCACCGAGGGGTATGGCTACACCTTC
CASTEGYGYTF
>TRBV29-1|many|TRBJ2-7|NA
TGCAGCGTTCGCCGACAAGGCTACGAGCAGTACTTC
CSVRRQGYEQYF
>TRBV19|few|TRBJ2-7|NA
TGTGCCAGTAGTGCGCAGGGGGGGTACGAGCAGTACTTC
CASSAQGGYEQYF
>TRBV28|many|TRBJ2-3|TRBD2
TGTGCCAGCAGTCCGACCCCTCTAGCGGCAGATACGCAGTATTTT
CASSPTPLAADTQYF
>TRBV5-4|few|TRBJ2-2|TRBD1
TGTGCCAGCAGCTTGTCGGGACAGTTGACCGGGGAGCTGTTTTTT
CASSLSGQLTGELFF
>TRBV19|NA|TRBJ2-2|NA
TGTGCCAGTAGTATCTTGGGGGGACTTCACACCGGGGAGCTGTTTTTT
CASSILGGLHTGELFF
>TRBV27|many|TRBJ1-1|NA
TGTGCCAGCACCCCCGCAGGGAACACTGAAGCTTTCTTT
CASTPAGNTEAFF
>TRBV5-1|many|TRBJ1-1|NA
TGCGCCAGCAGCTTGGACACTGAAGCTTTCTTT
CASSLDTEAFF
>TRBV6-6|NA|TRBJ1-5|NA
TGTGTCAGCAGTTTCGAGCTCCAGCCCCAGCATTTT
CVSSFELQPQHF
>TRBV6-1|many|TRBJ2-3|NA
TGTGCCAGCAGTGAATCCCTTACAGGGACAGATACGCAGTATTTT
CASSESLTGTDTQYF
>TRBV6-1|many|TRBJ1-1|NA
TGTGCCAGCCTAGAGACAGACACTGAAGCTTTCTTT
CASLETDTEAFF
>TRBV7-9|few|TRBJ1-3|TRBD1
TGTGCCAGCAGCTCGGACAGGGCCTCTGGAAACACCATATATTTT
CASSSDRASGNTIYF